A single sample is the source of the 4 T cell receptor beta chains below, sequenced in a study of blood T cell repertoires in COVID-19. Using immunoSEQ multiplex PCR, the repertoire was profiled, and TCRdb retains in-frame clones only, with some absent. The sample consists of about 69,000 clones, around 79% of them appearing once. Sequenced material: peripheral blood. The receptors derive from a man aged 55 to 70 with acute or convalescent COVID-19.

This rearrangement joins TRBV27 to TRBJ2-7; maybe TRBD2 (7 bases). Trimming removed 8 bases at V and 2 bases at J, with 16 bases between. The CDR3 is made up of 14 amino acids. CDR1 MNHEY and CDR2 SMNVEV come from the germline V gene (reference sequence). The CDR3 is CASYKAGATYEQYF. CDR3 DNA sequence: TGTGCCAGCTATAAGGCGGGGGCTACCTACGAGCAGTACTTC.

This clone was seen more than once but under ten times. The CDR3 is CAWGTGGANVLTF. The CDR3 DNA reads TGTGCCTGGGGGACAGGTGGGGCCAACGTCCTGACTTTC. J is TRBJ2-6 and V is TRBV30; TRBD1 aligns across 8 bases. In germline, CDR1 is GTSNPN, CDR2 SVGIG (reference sequence). This CDR3 comprises 13 residues. The V segment lost 5 bases and the J segment 3 bases; nucleotides outside the gene matches: 0.

The chain recombines TRBV5-6 with TRBJ2-7; 7 bases are a match to TRBD2. V lost 5 bases to trimming and J lost 3 bases; unmatched junction nucleotides: 11. CDR3 size: 15 residues. CDR1 and CDR2 from the germline V gene are SGHDT and YYEEEE. CDR3 amino acids: CASSFQTGGSYEQYF. In nucleotides, the CDR3 is TGTGCCAGCAGTTTCCAAACGGGGGGAAGCTACGAGCAGTACTTC.

The rearrangement uses TRBV9 and TRBJ2-2; D perhaps matches TRBD2 (5 bases). V was clipped by 0 bases and J by 5 bases, with 14 bases between them. The germline V gene encodes CDR1 SGDLS and CDR2 YYNGEE. The CDR3 consists of 16 residues. This CDR3 reads CASSVAVKLVTGELFF. The CDR3 coding sequence is TGTGCCAGCAGCGTAGCTGTGAAACTAGTAACCGGGGAGCTGTTTTTT.